The 15 T cell receptor beta chains reported below all come from one sample, sequenced in a study of cytomegalovirus exposure and HLA in healthy donors. 60 Vbeta and 13 Jbeta primers were used in PCR. Repertoires were generated with immunoSEQ multiplex PCR, while TCRdb's copy carries only in-frame clones and drops some. In the table there are 100,000 to 120,000 clones, more than 70% of which are singletons. The sample comprised PBMCs. Receptors originate from a woman aged 60-75 years in good health and CMV-seropositive.

This chain connects TRBV5-4 to TRBJ2-1; possibly TRBD2 for D (5 bases). This CDR3 spans 16 amino acids. The V gene lost 4 bases and the J gene lost 2 bases, with 16 bases spanning the gap. Germline V gene sequence: CDR1 SGHNT, CDR2 YYREEE (reference sequence). The CDR3 sequence is CASSPTGRVAYNEQFF. DNA for the CDR3: TGTGCCAGCAGCCCCACTGGGCGGGTTGCCTACAATGAGCAGTTCTTC.

The table lists this clone with many counts. V is TRBV4-1 and J is TRBJ2-7, with 9 bases identical to TRBD1. V dropped 0 bases and J dropped 2; count of bases not matched to a gene: 2. This CDR3 has 15 residues. Germline V gene lookup returns CDR1 MGHRA and CDR2 YSYEKL. CDR3 sequence reads: CASSQDGQGTYEQYF. CDR3 DNA sequence: TGCGCCAGCAGCCAAGATGGACAGGGGACCTACGAGCAGTACTTC.

DNA of the CDR3: TGTGCCAGCAGTCCCCCGGGCGGGAGGGCCGCTTACGAGCAGTACTTC. As protein: CASSPPGGRAAYEQYF. The rearrangement joins TRBV28 to TRBJ2-7; 9 nucleotides line up with TRBD2. The CDR3 extends over 16 amino acids. The germline CDR1 and CDR2 sequences are MDHEN and SYDVKM. The V and J ends lost 5 bases and 4 bases, in that order; junction bases with no gene match: 12.

V and J are TRBV7-9 and TRBJ2-1; TRBD2 matches at 8 bases. V was clipped by 1 base and J by 1 base; unmatched bases: 3. CDR3 length: 16 amino acids. CDR1 is SEHNR and CDR2 is FQNEAQ in the germline V gene (reference sequence). CDR3 DNA sequence: TGTGCCAGCAGCTTAGGTAGCGGGATTTCCTACAATGAGCAGTTCTTC. Amino acids: CASSLGSGISYNEQFF.

This sequence joins TRBV5-1 and TRBJ2-7, with 11 bases fitting TRBD2. The germline CDR1 and CDR2 sequences are SGHRS and YFSETQ. V dropped 2 bases and J dropped 2; count of bases not matched to a gene: 9. The CDR3 is made up of 17 amino acids. The CDR3 reads CASSFTPGLAEAYEQYF. The CDR3 DNA reads as TGCGCCAGCAGCTTCACACCGGGACTAGCGGAGGCCTACGAGCAGTACTTC. The complete variable domain, with remaining parts taken from reference TRBV5-1 and TRBJ2-7, reads KAGVTQTPRYLIKTRGQQVTLSCSPISGHRSVSWYQQTPGQGLQFLFEYFSETQRNKGNFPGRFSGRQFSNSRSEMNVSTLELGDSALYLCASSFTPGLAEAYEQYFGPGTRLTVT.

The chain combines TRBV5-6 with TRBJ2-7; 9 bases fit TRBD1. With V trimmed by 2 bases and J by 4 bases, 7 bases remained unmatched. This CDR3 has 15 amino acids. The germline V gene encodes CDR1 SGHDT and CDR2 YYEEEE. The CDR3 DNA reads TGTGCCAGCAGCTTTAGGGACAGGGCTCAATACGAGCAGTACTTC. This sequence encodes CASSFRDRAQYEQYF.

The rearrangement joins TRBV2 to TRBJ1-3, with D possibly matching TRBD1 (5 bases). Germline values: CDR1 SNHLY, CDR2 FYNNEI. The CDR3 is 15 amino acids. Trimming took 7 bases from V and 0 from J, leaving 13 bases between them. DNA of the CDR3: TGTGCCAGCAACAGCGACAGCTTCTCTGGAAACACCATATATTTT. Translation gives CASNSDSFSGNTIYF.

The gene calls are TRBV9 and TRBJ2-6; TRBD2 agrees at 13 bases. The germline V gene has CDR1 SGDLS and CDR2 YYNGEE. With V trimmed by 3 bases and J by 2 bases, 2 bases remained unmatched. This CDR3 is built from 17 residues. DNA for the CDR3: TGTGCCAGCAGCGAGGGACTAGCGGGGACTGGGGCCAACGTCCTGACTTTC. Translated: CASSEGLAGTGANVLTF.

The rearrangement links TRBV30 to TRBJ2-7; TRBD2 aligns across 7 bases. Germline CDR1 GTSNPN, CDR2 SVGIG (reference sequence). The CDR3 loop spans 14 amino acids. V shed 1 base and J 4 bases; nucleotides not matched to a gene: 7. The CDR3 region is CAWSEGFSGYEQYF. The CDR3 DNA reads as TGTGCCTGGAGTGAGGGGTTTAGCGGGTACGAGCAGTACTTC.

The chain combines TRBV5-1 with TRBJ1-3, with 7 nucleotides matching TRBD1. Looked up from germline, CDR1 is SGHRS and CDR2 is YFSETQ. The V and J ends lost 4 bases and 4 bases, in that order; junction bases with no gene match: 8. The CDR3 length is 15 residues. The chain's CDR3 is CASSTDRDRGNTIYF. CDR3 sequence (DNA): TGCGCCAGCAGCACAGACCGGGACAGAGGAAACACCATATATTTT.

This chain joins TRBV5-1 and TRBJ2-5; D may be TRBD1 (5 bases). V was shortened by 1 base and J by 1 base, with 11 bases between the two germline ends. The V gene's germline CDR1 is SGHRS and CDR2 YFSETQ. This CDR3 has 15 residues. CDR3 coding DNA: TGCGCCAGCAGCTTGAGAAGGGGCTTCCAAGAGACCCAGTACTTC. It translates to CASSLRRGFQETQYF. The full variable domain, in which reference TRBV5-1 and TRBJ2-5 provide the parts outside the CDR3, is KAGVTQTPRYLIKTRGQQVTLSCSPISGHRSVSWYQQTPGQGLQFLFEYFSETQRNKGNFPGRFSGRQFSNSRSEMNVSTLELGDSALYLCASSLRRGFQETQYFGPGTRLLVL.

The genes are TRBV27 and TRBJ1-1, with unresolved D. Germline assignment: CDR1 MNHEY and CDR2 SMNVEV (reference sequence). The V gene lost 1 base and the J gene lost 5 bases, with 11 bases spanning the gap. This CDR3 spans 14 amino acids. The CDR3 is CASSLFGVGTEAFF. CDR3 sequence (DNA): TGTGCCAGCAGTTTATTCGGTGTCGGGACTGAAGCTTTCTTT.

V gene TRBV25-1 combines with J gene TRBJ1-3; a weak D match, TRBD1 (5 bases). The CDR3 loop spans 16 amino acids. V was shortened by 7 bases and J by 0 bases, with 16 bases between the two germline ends. The germline gives CDR1 MGHDK, CDR2 SYGVNS. The CDR3 region is CASTTAGGSSGNTIYF. The CDR3 nucleotides read TGTGCCAGCACCACCGCGGGGGGGTCCTCTGGAAACACCATATATTTT.

The J gene is TRBJ1-1, the V gene TRBV5-1; the D gene is possibly TRBD1 (5 bases). CDR1 and CDR2 from the germline V gene are SGHRS and YFSETQ. V dropped 4 bases and J dropped 1 base, with 11 bases sitting between them. This CDR3 region has 14 residues. CDR3: CASSLPGSNTEAFF. In nucleotides, the CDR3 is TGCGCCAGCAGCCTGCCAGGGTCGAACACTGAAGCTTTCTTT.

CDR3 bases: TGTGCCAGAAGGGGCCAGGCCCGCACAGATACGCAGTATTTT. It specifies CARRGQARTDTQYF. The rearrangement uses TRBV7-5 and TRBJ2-3; the D segment call TRBD1 is taken from the table without a DNA check. TRBV7-5 corresponds to a pseudogene. The CDR3 is made up of 14 amino acids.